This is a list of T cell receptor beta chains from one sample in a study of shared clonotypes between healthy human individuals. The repertoire was sequenced with immunoSEQ multiplex PCR; TCRdb's copy has only in-frame clones and lacks some. The top ten hold less than 25% of the sample, which has some 740,000 clones, 92% seen once. Material: naive CD8+ T cells sorted from blood. These receptors were obtained from a man younger than 40 in good health. Both conserved end residues are part of each CDR3. Fields, in order: V gene, D gene, J gene, clone size, CDR3 protein, CDR3 DNA. D genes are given only for firm matches. Some rows mark clone size as missing; the rest say once, few, many or name a class of expanded clone.

>TRBV27|TRBD2|TRBJ2-1|.
CASILSGRLDNEQFF
TGTGCCAGCATCCTTAGCGGGCGACTGGACAATGAGCAGTTCTTC
>TRBV27|TRBD2|TRBJ2-1|.
CASSFTSGSMQFF
TGTGCCAGCAGTTTTACTAGCGGGAGTATGCAGTTCTTC
>TRBV7-9|.|TRBJ1-1|.
CASSLQGSGDTEAFF
TGTGCCAGCAGCTTACAGGGCAGTGGAGACACTGAAGCTTTCTTT
>TRBV27|.|TRBJ2-7|.
CASSLKGIGTYEQYF
TGTGCCAGCAGTTTAAAGGGCATCGGCACCTACGAGCAGTACTTC
>TRBV9|.|TRBJ2-2|few
CASSPPERWYTGELFF
TGTGCCAGCAGCCCCCCGGAACGTTGGTACACCGGGGAGCTGTTTTTT
>TRBV7-3|.|TRBJ2-7|once
CASSFSLGYEQYF
TGTGCCAGCAGCTTCTCCCTCGGATACGAGCAGTACTTC
>TRBV15|.|TRBJ2-2|once
CATSSWTPLSGELFF
TGTGCCACCAGCAGTTGGACCCCGCTGAGTGGGGAGCTGTTTTTT
>TRBV11-2|TRBD1|TRBJ2-7|.
CASSLGSGGGYEQYF
TGTGCCAGCAGCTTAGGTTCAGGGGGCGGCTACGAGCAGTACTTC
>TRBV6-5|.|TRBJ2-1|once
CASTFGDEQFF
TGTGCCAGCACCTTCGGGGATGAGCAGTTCTTC
>TRBV13|TRBD2|TRBJ2-7|.
CASSPGGEQYF
TGTGCCAGCAGCCCCGGGGGGGAGCAGTACTTC
>TRBV5-5|.|TRBJ2-7|.
CASSPIAREREQYF
TGTGCCAGCAGCCCTATAGCCAGGGAACGCGAGCAGTACTTC
>TRBV6-1|.|TRBJ1-2|.
CASIAGNFYGYTF
TGTGCCAGCATCGCGGGAAACTTCTATGGCTACACCTTC
>TRBV11-2|.|TRBJ2-7|.
CASSLTPGGDPNYEQYF
TGTGCCAGCAGCTTAACTCCCGGGGGAGACCCAAACTACGAGCAGTACTTC
>TRBV5-5|.|TRBJ2-4|.
CASSVDLSYIQYF
TGTGCCAGCAGCGTGGACCTCAGTTACATTCAGTACTTC
>TRBV27|.|TRBJ1-1|.
CASSLFPNTEAFF
TGTGCCAGCAGTTTATTTCCGAACACTGAAGCTTTCTTT
>TRBV28|.|TRBJ1-1|.
CASSRGGTEAFF
TGTGCCAGCAGTCGCGGAGGGACTGAAGCTTTCTTT
>TRBV7-9|TRBD2|TRBJ2-1|.
CASSLGQTSGRSYNEQFF
TGTGCCAGCAGCTTAGGACAGACTAGCGGGAGATCCTACAATGAGCAGTTCTTC
>TRBV28|.|TRBJ1-5|.
CASSLILSQPQHF
TGTGCCAGCAGTTTGATTTTGAGTCAGCCCCAGCATTTT
>TRBV5-4|.|TRBJ2-2|.
CASSVGTGELFF
TGTGCCAGCAGCGTAGGCACCGGGGAGCTGTTTTTT
>TRBV15|.|TRBJ2-4|.
CATSRDRSGGTKNIQYF
TGTGCCACCAGCAGAGATCGATCGGGCGGGACCAAAAACATTCAGTACTTC
>TRBV21-1|.|TRBJ2-7|.
CASSKRKGVGGRSYEQYF
TGTGCCAGCAGCAAAAGGAAGGGAGTTGGGGGAAGGTCCTACGAGCAGTACTTC
>TRBV13|.|TRBJ2-3|.
CASSSPSLRATDTQYF
TGTGCCAGCAGCTCACCCAGCCTGAGAGCCACAGATACGCAGTATTTT
>TRBV5-6|.|TRBJ2-2|.
CASKEQGTNTGELFF
TGTGCCAGCAAAGAGCAGGGTACGAACACCGGGGAGCTGTTTTTT
>TRBV11-2|TRBD2|TRBJ2-1|once
CASSLGGAGTSAHNEQFF
TGTGCCAGCAGCTTGGGGGGCGCCGGGACTAGCGCCCACAATGAGCAGTTCTTC
>TRBV27|.|TRBJ2-1|.
CASSLAPNGAEQFF
TGTGCCAGCAGTTTAGCTCCTAATGGAGCTGAGCAGTTCTTC
>TRBV4-3|.|TRBJ2-7|.
CASSQDRTQYEQYF
TGCGCCAGCAGCCAAGATCGTACACAATACGAGCAGTACTTC
>TRBV27|.|TRBJ2-7|.
CASSLYSNSYEQYF
TGTGCCAGCAGTTTATACAGCAACTCCTACGAGCAGTACTTC
>TRBV11-2|.|TRBJ2-1|.
CASSFPDRISYNEQFF
TGTGCCAGCAGCTTCCCGGACAGAATCTCCTACAATGAGCAGTTCTTC
>TRBV28|TRBD1|TRBJ2-7|.
CASTYGQGGYEQYF
TGTGCCAGCACCTACGGACAGGGCGGCTACGAGCAGTACTTC
>TRBV4-1|.|TRBJ2-2|.
CASSLLGGANTGELFF
TGCGCCAGCAGCCTCCTCGGCGGGGCGAACACCGGGGAGCTGTTTTTT
>TRBV9|TRBD1|TRBJ2-7|.
CASSEGAGFFRNEQYF
TGTGCCAGCAGCGAGGGGGCAGGGTTCTTTAGGAACGAGCAGTACTTC
>TRBV7-6|.|TRBJ2-3|.
CASSLIPVPNTDTQYF
TGTGCCAGCAGCTTAATACCGGTCCCAAACACAGATACGCAGTATTTT
>TRBV27|.|TRBJ2-7|once
CASSLTRYGSYEQYF
TGTGCCAGCAGTTTAACGAGGTACGGGAGCTACGAGCAGTACTTC
>TRBV19|.|TRBJ2-7|.
CASSMPLLDFPYEQYF
TGTGCCAGTAGTATGCCCCTACTAGATTTCCCCTACGAGCAGTACTTC
>TRBV7-9|.|TRBJ2-5|.
CASSPRQGRQTQYF
TGTGCCAGCAGCCCCCGCCAGGGGAGACAGACCCAGTACTTC
>TRBV29-1|.|TRBJ2-7|.
CSVLLSNSYEQYF
TGCAGCGTTCTATTATCAAATTCCTACGAGCAGTACTTC
>TRBV13|TRBD1|TRBJ1-3|.
CASSLEGRGDTIYF
TGTGCCAGCAGCTTAGAGGGCAGGGGGGACACCATATATTTT
>TRBV10-3|.|TRBJ2-1|.
CAIRSEGSSYNEQFF
TGTGCCATCAGGTCAGAGGGCAGCTCCTACAATGAGCAGTTCTTC
>TRBV15|.|TRBJ2-1|.
CATSRPSGDEQFF
TGTGCCACCAGCAGACCAAGCGGTGATGAGCAGTTCTTC
>TRBV9|.|TRBJ2-7|.
CASSAPDSSYEQYF
TGTGCCAGCAGCGCCCCGGACAGTTCCTACGAGCAGTACTTC
>TRBV7-9|TRBD1|TRBJ2-1|.
CASSLVGTGSYNEQFF
TGTGCCAGCAGCTTAGTGGGGACAGGGTCCTACAATGAGCAGTTCTTC
>TRBV19|.|TRBJ2-7|.
CASSGLSYEQYF
TGTGCCAGTTCGGGGCTCTCCTACGAGCAGTACTTC
>TRBV6-5|TRBD1|TRBJ2-1|.
CASSAGTGPDEQFF
TGTGCCAGCAGCGCCGGGACAGGGCCCGATGAGCAGTTCTTC
>TRBV4-1|.|TRBJ2-7|.
CASSQDPGSAYEQYF
TGCGCCAGCAGCCAAGATCCCGGCAGTGCCTACGAGCAGTACTTC
>TRBV19|.|TRBJ1-5|.
CASSIASGEVGNQPQHF
TGTGCCAGTAGTATAGCCTCAGGGGAGGTGGGCAATCAGCCCCAGCATTTT
>TRBV15|.|TRBJ2-1|.
CATSRDLATLHEQFF
TGTGCCACCAGCAGAGATTTGGCCACTCTACATGAGCAGTTCTTC
>TRBV4-1|.|TRBJ1-1|.
CASSLEIGGNTEAFF
TGCGCCAGCAGCCTCGAGATTGGCGGGAACACTGAAGCTTTCTTT
>TRBV13|.|TRBJ2-7|once
CASSPQAGGSYEQYF
TGTGCCAGCAGCCCCCAAGCAGGGGGGAGCTACGAGCAGTACTTC
>TRBV27|.|TRBJ1-5|.
CASSPSGLQPQHF
TGTGCCAGCAGTCCCTCCGGTCTTCAGCCCCAGCATTTT
>TRBV19|TRBD1|TRBJ1-4|.
CASSWDSHEKLFF
TGTGCCAGTAGTTGGGACAGCCATGAAAAACTGTTTTTT
>TRBV19|.|TRBJ1-5|.
CASRDVLGNNQPQHF
TGTGCCAGTAGGGATGTTCTCGGTAACAATCAGCCCCAGCATTTT
>TRBV7-9|.|TRBJ1-5|.
CASSLYSQPQHF
TGTGCCAGCAGCTTATATTCTCAGCCCCAGCATTTT
>TRBV28|.|TRBJ1-1|.
CASSPGLGNTEAFF
TGTGCCAGCAGCCCAGGGTTGGGGAACACTGAAGCTTTCTTT
>TRBV15|.|TRBJ1-2|.
CATSRDTGRRGGYTF
TGTGCCACCAGCAGAGATACGGGCCGGCGAGGTGGCTACACCTTC
>TRBV19|.|TRBJ2-3|.
CASQKSSYGTDTQYF
TGTGCCAGTCAAAAATCCAGCTACGGCACAGATACGCAGTATTTT
>TRBV5-6|.|TRBJ2-2|.
CASSPLTRATGELFF
TGTGCCAGCAGCCCCCTGACCAGGGCCACCGGGGAGCTGTTTTTT
>TRBV7-7|.|TRBJ2-2|.
CASSPAEGMVFRELFF
TGTGCTAGCAGTCCAGCGGAGGGAATGGTTTTTAGGGAGCTGTTTTTT
>TRBV28|.|TRBJ2-7|.
CASSWPLRGERAYEQYF
TGTGCCAGCAGTTGGCCACTGCGCGGGGAGAGGGCCTACGAGCAGTACTTC